This T cell receptor (beta chain) was obtained from a study of blood T cell repertoires in COVID-19. The wider study: The study drew acute and convalescent COVID-19 samples from the United States, Italy and Spain.

Per the original data handling: Counts of nucleated cells, estimated from reference gene primer amplification, were obtained. Profiling relied on immunoSEQ multiplex PCR, and the TCRdb table lists in-frame clones only, not all of them. That table supplies the V and J calls and clone size; D and trimming were determined from the DNA. The profile shows 200,000 to 250,000 clones, around 85% of them singletons. The study recruited people aged about 18 to 95 years across some 23 US areas. Cohorts were based on clinical histories the participants reported. Trimming pared 3 bases from V and 4 bases from J, leaving 13 bases between. This CDR3 is built from 14 residues. CDR1 and CDR2 from the germline V gene are SGHNT and YYREEE (reference sequence).

The sample was PBMCs or T cells enriched from blood (not recorded which). The chain carries TRBV5-4 and TRBJ1-1; perhaps TRBD1 as D (5 bases). The receptor was derived from a woman aged 40 to 50 with acute COVID-19. The CDR3 coding sequence is TGTGCCAGCAGCTATGACAGCCAAAGCACTGAAGCTTTCTTT. This encodes CASSYDSQSTEAFF.